Below are 6 T cell receptor beta chains sequenced from a single sample in a study of cytomegalovirus exposure and HLA in healthy donors. PCR was performed using 60 Vbeta and 13 Jbeta primers. Using immunoSEQ multiplex PCR, the repertoire was profiled, and TCRdb retains in-frame clones only, with some absent. The table includes 160,000 or so clones, around four fifths detected once. The sample consisted of PBMCs. All receptors derive from a man aged 45-65 years in good health and CMV-seropositive.

The chain has TRBV4-3 and TRBJ1-1; 11 positions match TRBD1. With 0 bases clipped from V and 5 bases from J, the junction kept 8 bases outside the gene matches. Germline CDR1 LGHNA, CDR2 YSLEER. This CDR3 comprises 17 residues. The CDR3 nucleotides are TGCGCCAGCAGCCAAGACAGTCTGGGACAGGGGGGGACTGAAGCTTTCTTT. Protein product: CASSQDSLGQGGTEAFF.

V and J are TRBV6-1 and TRBJ2-5, with D possibly matching TRBD1 (6 bases). V lost 8 bases and J lost 2, with 15 bases in between. This CDR3 is 14 amino acids long. Germline V lookup: CDR1 MNHNS, CDR2 SASEGT. The CDR3 region has the DNA TGTGCCAGCCGAGGGGGAGCCGATCAAGAGACCCAGTACTTC. Residues: CASRGGADQETQYF.

The chain is built from TRBV9 and TRBJ2-1; D not certain. Per germline, CDR1 SGDLS and CDR2 YYNGEE. Trimming took 6 bases from V and 15 from J, leaving 10 bases between them. This CDR3 contains 9 residues. The CDR3 DNA reads as TGTGCCAGCATATTCACGGTGTTCTTC. This translates into CASIFTVFF.

The CDR3 DNA is TGTGCCAGCAGTTTACTCATTGCAGGGGGAGGAAACACCATATATTTT. This codes for CASSLLIAGGGNTIYF. V gene TRBV28 combines with J gene TRBJ1-3, with 7 bases fitting TRBD1. The CDR3 sequence is 16 residues long. Germline loops: CDR1 MDHEN, CDR2 SYDVKM. The V segment lost 2 bases and the J segment 4 bases; nucleotides outside the gene matches: 8.

The genes are TRBV2 and TRBJ2-3; 11 bases are shared with TRBD2. V was clipped by 7 bases and J by 3 bases; unmatched bases: 6. There are 15 residues in the CDR3. CDR1 and CDR2 (germline): SNHLY, FYNNEI. CDR3 in amino acids: CASKGGLAVTDTQYF. The CDR3 DNA is TGTGCCAGCAAAGGGGGACTAGCGGTAACAGATACGCAGTATTTT.

This clone was detected only once. J is TRBJ2-7 and V is TRBV27; perhaps TRBD2 as D (5 bases). The V gene's germline CDR1 is MNHEY and CDR2 SMNVEV (reference sequence). V was cut by 5 bases and J by 9 bases, with 17 bases left in between. The CDR3 loop spans 13 amino acids. The CDR3 DNA follows: TGTGCCAGCAGTGAGGCCTCCCGGGGTGGGCAGTACTTC. This encodes CASSEASRGGQYF.